A selection of T cell receptor beta chains follows, all from one sample in a study of T cells in Graves' hyperthyroidism and ophthalmopathy. TCRdb reanalysed the multiplex PCR reads using MiXCR and keeps one entry per CDR3 protein. The data show approximately 640,000 distinct CDR3 sequences, 15% to 20% seen once. Sequences were obtained from blood. These receptors all stem from a woman aged 25 to 39 with Graves' hyperthyroidism. CDR3s include the opening cysteine and the closing phenylalanine or tryptophan. The D gene is left open where the match is weak. Not all rows give a size; the values are once, few, many and, for expanded clones, a class.

v_call,clone_size,d_call,j_call,cdr3_nt,cdr3_aa
TRBV6-1,many,TRBD1,TRBJ2-5,TGTGCCAGCAGTGAAGCCGTGGGACAGGGGGGAGAGACCCAGTACTTC,CASSEAVGQGGETQYF
TRBV5-5,many,.,TRBJ2-7,TGTGCCAGCAGCTTGGTAGCCTCGGAGCAGTACTTC,CASSLVASEQYF
TRBV6-1,.,.,TRBJ2-7,TGTGCCAGCAGTGAAAGGGTTTGGCTGTACTTC,CASSERVWLYF
TRBV12-5,once,TRBD2,TRBJ2-1,TGTGCTAGTGGTTTTCGGCACCTAATCCCGGGACTAGCGGGCCCAAACTCCTACAATGAGCAGTTCTTC,CASGFRHLIPGLAGPNSYNEQFF
TRBV7-9,.,TRBD1,TRBJ2-7,TGTGCCAGCAGCCAGGGCCCGGGACAGGGGGACTACGAGCAGTACTTC,CASSQGPGQGDYEQYF
TRBV9,.,TRBD2,TRBJ2-1,TGTGCCAGCAGCGTAGAAGGCGAGGTGAGACGGGAGGGGGATGAGCAGTTCTTC,CASSVEGEVRREGDEQFF
TRBV3-1,few,TRBD2,TRBJ2-2,TGTGCCAGCAGCCAAGATCTTAGCGGGCCGAACACCGGGGAGCTGTTTTTT,CASSQDLSGPNTGELFF
TRBV24-1,many,.,TRBJ2-2,TGTGCCACCAGTGGGTTGTGGACGCGGGAGCTGTTTTTT,CATSGLWTRELFF
TRBV6-1,.,.,TRBJ2-5,TGTGCCAGCTCCGCCGACCGGGAGACCCAGTACTTC,CASSADRETQYF
TRBV28,many,TRBD1,TRBJ1-1,TGTGCCAGCAGCCTGACAGGGAGCGACACTGAAGCTTTCTTT,CASSLTGSDTEAFF
TRBV5-1,many,.,TRBJ1-1,TGCGCCAGCAGCTCGCTCAGGGAGGCGGGCACTGAAGCTTTCTTT,CASSSLREAGTEAFF
TRBV3-1,many,TRBD2,TRBJ2-7,TGTGCCAGCAGCCACCTACTAGCGGGAGTCTCCTACGAGCAGTACTTC,CASSHLLAGVSYEQYF
TRBV5-1,few,.,TRBJ2-2,TGCGCCAGCAGCTTGGAAGTTCAGGGAACATCCGGGGAGCTGTTTTTT,CASSLEVQGTSGELFF
TRBV6-5,.,.,TRBJ1-1,TGTGCCAGCAGTTACCAATTGGGAGTGAACACTGAAGCTTTCTTT,CASSYQLGVNTEAFF
TRBV4-3,few,.,TRBJ1-1,TGCGCCAGCAGCCCCTACCGGGGCCACACTGAAGCTTTCTTT,CASSPYRGHTEAFF
TRBV7-9,few,.,TRBJ1-3,TGTGCCAGCAGCTTAGCGCCCGTTGGAAACACCATATATTTT,CASSLAPVGNTIYF
TRBV27,.,.,TRBJ1-1,TGTGCCAGCAGCGCGCGCGGGGCTGAAGCTTTCTTT,CASSARGAEAFF
TRBV29-1,.,TRBD1,TRBJ2-1,TGCAGCGCTACCGGGACAGACCAGTTCTTC,CSATGTDQFF
TRBV25-1,.,.,TRBJ2-5,TGTGCCAGCAGTGAACGAATCCAGGGGACCCCATCCTTC,CASSERIQGTPSF
TRBV20-1,.,TRBD2,TRBJ2-3,TGCAGTGCCACCAGTCCTGAAGGACTAGCGGGAGTGTATTTT,CSATSPEGLAGVYF
TRBV7-2,many,.,TRBJ2-7,TGTGCCAGCAGCTTAGGGACTTTAGCCTACGAGCAGTACTTC,CASSLGTLAYEQYF
TRBV6-2/TRBV6-3,.,TRBD2,TRBJ2-5,TGTGCCAGCAGCAGATCCCGGACTAGCGGGGCCCGCGGTGAGACCCAGTACTTC,CASSRSRTSGARGETQYF
TRBV5-6,.,.,TRBJ2-7,TGTGCCAGCAGTTCTGGGTACTACGAGCAGTACTTC,CASSSGYYEQYF
TRBV12-3/TRBV12-4,few,TRBD1,TRBJ1-2,TGTGCCAGCAGGCCAACGATGTTAGGACAGGGTAAACGGGATGGCTACACCTTC,CASRPTMLGQGKRDGYTF
TRBV4-2,.,.,TRBJ2-5,TGTGCCAGCAGCCAAGCCGGGGGCTCGGAGGGGTCGGAGACCCAGTACTTC,CASSQAGGSEGSETQYF
TRBV20-1,.,TRBD2,TRBJ2-7,TGCAGTGCTAGAGCGGCTAGCGGGCTCTACGAGCAGTACTTC,CSARAASGLYEQYF
TRBV20-1,.,TRBD2,TRBJ2-7,TGCAGTGCTAGAGATCAGGGACTAGCGTCCAACGAGCAGTACTTC,CSARDQGLASNEQYF
TRBV6-1,many,TRBD1,TRBJ1-1,TGTGCCAGCACGGTCGGACAGGGGGACACTGAAGCTTTCTTT,CASTVGQGDTEAFF
TRBV6-1,many,.,TRBJ1-1,TGTGCCAGCATCCATCGCTCCTTCCGCGAAAACACTGAAGCTTTCTTT,CASIHRSFRENTEAFF
TRBV28,many,TRBD2,TRBJ2-2,TGTGCCAGCAGTTTCGGGACTAGCGGGGTGAACACCGGGGAGCTGTTTTTT,CASSFGTSGVNTGELFF